This T cell receptor beta chain came from a study of beta chain features in type 1 diabetes. In the study overall: No patient-donor differences in age, gender, total cells or subset yield.

This clone was detected only a few times. It was via CD45RO/CCR7/CD25/CD127/CD95/CD27 that CD4+ naive, central memory, regulatory and stem cell-like memory cells were sorted. The entirety of the isolated RNA underwent reverse transcription, so expressed TCRB transcripts were sequenced. The study sequenced naive, central memory and regulatory T cell samples to an average of about 4 million reads. Clones were read by immunoSEQ multiplex PCR, and TCRdb kept only the in-frame ones, dropping some. The table shows hundreds of thousands of clones, with approximately 31% occurring only once. Germline CDR1 and CDR2: SEHNR and FQNEAQ (reference sequence). J gave up 4 bases and V 5 bases, and 4 bases lay outside the gene matches. The CDR3 is 14 residues long.

The receptor's source is a man aged 18-30 years in good health. Specimen: naive CD4+ T cells from blood. The J gene is TRBJ2-7, the V gene TRBV7-9, with 11 bases fitting TRBD1. Here the CDR3 reads CASSRTGGAYEQYF. CDR3 bases: TGTGCCAGCAGCCGGACAGGGGGCGCTTACGAGCAGTACTTC.